This T cell receptor beta chain was captured in a study of spatial heterogeneity in lung cancer. Study information: A consistent excess of beta-chain over alpha-chain sequences was detected. Within raw reads, each unique TCR and UMI combination appeared on average more than ten times.

TCR cDNA molecules were tagged individually, and each one carried a unique molecular identifier. TCRdb re-called the 5' RACE reads through MiXCR, storing one row per CDR3 protein. This sample has 100,000 to 120,000 distinct CDR3 sequences, with roughly a tenth found just once. Regarding time point: blood at routine non-recurrence follow-up after resection. Tumor, nontumor lung or frozen PBMC supplied whole RNA, sequenced without sorting. The receptor comes from a female donor with early-stage non-small cell lung cancer. The input for sequencing was PBMCs, taken at follow-up.

CDR3 in amino acids: CSVVGLVNNEQFF. In nucleotides, the CDR3 is TGCAGCGTTGTGGGCCTAGTGAACAATGAGCAGTTCTTC. The V and J genes are TRBV29-1 and TRBJ2-1; no clear D. The CDR3 length is 13 residues. CDR1 is SQVTM and CDR2 is ANQGSEA in the germline V gene. V was trimmed by 4 bases and J by 5 bases, leaving 12 bases between them.